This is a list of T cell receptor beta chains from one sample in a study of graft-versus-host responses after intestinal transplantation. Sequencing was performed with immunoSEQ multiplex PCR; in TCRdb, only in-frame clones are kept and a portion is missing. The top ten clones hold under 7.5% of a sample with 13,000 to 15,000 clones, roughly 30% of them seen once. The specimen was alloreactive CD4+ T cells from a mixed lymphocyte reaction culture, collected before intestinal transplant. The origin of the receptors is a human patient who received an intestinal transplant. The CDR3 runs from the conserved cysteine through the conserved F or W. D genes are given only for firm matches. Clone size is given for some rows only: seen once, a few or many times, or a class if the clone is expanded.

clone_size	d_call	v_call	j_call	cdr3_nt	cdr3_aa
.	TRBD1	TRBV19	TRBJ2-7	TGTGCCAGTAGTCGGACAGGGAAGAACTACGAGCAGTACTTC	CASSRTGKNYEQYF
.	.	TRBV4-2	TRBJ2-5	TGTGCCAGCAGCTCAATGGGGGGCAGGGAGACCCAGTACTTC	CASSSMGGRETQYF
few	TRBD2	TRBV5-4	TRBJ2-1	TGTGCCAGCAGCTTGGCGGGTGCGGGACTAGCCGATGAGCAGTTCTTC	CASSLAGAGLADEQFF
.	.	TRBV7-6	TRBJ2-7	TGTGCCAGCAGCTTAGCCCACGAGCAGTACTTC	CASSLAHEQYF
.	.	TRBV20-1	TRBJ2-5	TGCAGTGCTAGTTTAGAGACCCAGTACTTC	CSASLETQYF
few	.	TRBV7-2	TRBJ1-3	TGTGCCAGCAGCTTAGGGGGAGGAGGAAACACCATATATTTT	CASSLGGGGNTIYF
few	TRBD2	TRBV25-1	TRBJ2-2	TGTGCCAGCAGTGAACTGACTAGCGGGAGATTTGGGGGCGGGGAGCTGTTTTTT	CASSELTSGRFGGGELFF
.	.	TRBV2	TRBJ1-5	TGTGCCAGCAGTGAAGGGGGGGCCCCCGCGCCCCAGCATTTT	CASSEGGAPAPQHF
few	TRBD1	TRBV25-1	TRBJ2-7	TGTGCCAGCAGTGAATCAGGGGGACAGGGAAGACGGCAGTACTTC	CASSESGGQGRRQYF
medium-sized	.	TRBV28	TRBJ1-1	TGTGCCAGCAGTTTACTTGGAGCTGAAGCTTTCTTT	CASSLLGAEAFF
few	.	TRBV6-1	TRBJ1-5	TGTGCCAGCACCACACTCGACAGGTATCAGCCCCAGCATTTT	CASTTLDRYQPQHF
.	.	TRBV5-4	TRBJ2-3	TGTGCCAGCAGCTTGGCAGGGCGCCGTAGCACAGATACGCAGTATTTT	CASSLAGRRSTDTQYF
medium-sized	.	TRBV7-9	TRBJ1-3	TGTGCCAGCAGCTTGAATGTGGCTGGAAACACCATATATTTT	CASSLNVAGNTIYF
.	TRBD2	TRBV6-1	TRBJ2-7	TGTGCCATCAGTGATATTAGCGGGGGAAGAGGGTTTTCAAACGAGCAGTACTTC	CAISDISGGRGFSNEQYF
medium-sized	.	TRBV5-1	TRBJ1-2	TGCGCCAGCAGCTTGAACCCCATCTATGGCTACACCTTC	CASSLNPIYGYTF
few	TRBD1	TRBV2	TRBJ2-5	TGTGCCAGCCACCGGGACAGAGAAGAGACCCAGTACTTC	CASHRDREETQYF
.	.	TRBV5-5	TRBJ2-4	TGTGCCAGCAGCTTGGAATGGGGCAGCGTGATTCAGTACTTC	CASSLEWGSVIQYF
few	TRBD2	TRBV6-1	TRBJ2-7	TGTGCCAGCAGTTATAGCGGGAACTCCTACGAGCAGTACTTC	CASSYSGNSYEQYF
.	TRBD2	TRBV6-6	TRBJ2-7	TGTGCCAGCAGTATGGGACTAGCGGGAAGCTACGAGCAGTACTTC	CASSMGLAGSYEQYF
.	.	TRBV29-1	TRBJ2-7	TGCAGCGTTGCAGACAGGGAGCAGTACTTC	CSVADREQYF
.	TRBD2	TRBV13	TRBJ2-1	TGTGCCAGCAGCTTTCTTGTGGATAGCGGGAGCAGGAATGAGCAGTTCTTC	CASSFLVDSGSRNEQFF
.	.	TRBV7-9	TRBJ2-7	TGTGCCAGCAGCTTTGGTACCGGGTACTCCTACGAGCAGTACTTC	CASSFGTGYSYEQYF
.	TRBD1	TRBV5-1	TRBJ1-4	TGCGCCAGCAGCCCTGGACAGGGGACAACTAATGAAAAACTGTTTTTT	CASSPGQGTTNEKLFF
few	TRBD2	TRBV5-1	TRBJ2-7	TGCGCCAGCAGCCGGGAGGGCCAATACGAGCAGTACTTC	CASSREGQYEQYF
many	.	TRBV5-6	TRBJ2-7	TGTGCCAGCAGCACGACAGGAGGACGGGGGGAGCAGTACTTC	CASSTTGGRGEQYF
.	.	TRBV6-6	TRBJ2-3	TGTGCCAGCTTGGGGCTTGGCGGGACCACAGATACGCAGTATTTT	CASLGLGGTTDTQYF
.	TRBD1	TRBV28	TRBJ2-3	TGTGCCAGCAGTGTCCCGGGACAGGGGGTATGGACAGATACGCAGTATTTT	CASSVPGQGVWTDTQYF
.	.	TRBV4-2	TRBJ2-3	TGTGCCAGCAGCCATGGGGGAGAATCCACAGATACGCAGTATTTT	CASSHGGESTDTQYF
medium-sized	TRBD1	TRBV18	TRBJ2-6	TGTGCCAGCTCACCTGCCTTGACAGGGACTGGGGCCAACGTCCTGACTTTC	CASSPALTGTGANVLTF
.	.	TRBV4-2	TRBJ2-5	TGTGCCAGCAGCCAAGATCTTACGCGGCAGACCCAGTACTTC	CASSQDLTRQTQYF
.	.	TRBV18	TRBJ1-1	TGTGCCAGCTCACCACCGGGGCCCAGGGTACCTTTCTTT	CASSPPGPRVPFF
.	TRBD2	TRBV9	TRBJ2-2	TGTGCCAGCAGCGCGGCGGGAGCTCGTACCGGGGAGCTGTTTTTT	CASSAAGARTGELFF
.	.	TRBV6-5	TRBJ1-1	TGTGCCAGCAGTTATCAGAACACTGAAGCTTTCTTT	CASSYQNTEAFF
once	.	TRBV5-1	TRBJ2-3	TGCGCCAGCAGCTTCGGTGGGAGCACAGATACGCAGTATTTT	CASSFGGSTDTQYF
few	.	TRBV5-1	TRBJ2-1	TGCGCCAGCAGTTCGGACACTCTCTCCTACAATGAGCAGTTCTTC	CASSSDTLSYNEQFF
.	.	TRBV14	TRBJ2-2	TGTGCCAGCAGCCAAGAACTAGCCCTAACCACCGGGGAGCTGTTTTTT	CASSQELALTTGELFF
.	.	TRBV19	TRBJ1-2	TGTGCCAGTAGTATCGGGCCAGGGAGGACCAACTATGGCTACACCTTC	CASSIGPGRTNYGYTF
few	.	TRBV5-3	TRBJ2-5	TGTGCCAGCAGCTTTAGAGGGGAAGAGACCCAGTACTTC	CASSFRGEETQYF
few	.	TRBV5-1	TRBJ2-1	TGCGCCAGCAGCTGGCTCTCCGTGGTAGAGCAGTTCTTC	CASSWLSVVEQFF
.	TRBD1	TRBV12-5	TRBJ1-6	TGTGCTAGTGGTTTGGCAACCGGGACAGGGTCATCACCCCTCCACTTT	CASGLATGTGSSPLHF
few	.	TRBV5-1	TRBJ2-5	TGCGCCAGCAGCTTGGCGACCGGTCTCCAAGAGACCCAGTACTTC	CASSLATGLQETQYF
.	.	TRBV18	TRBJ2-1	TGTGCCAGCTCACCGGACAGCTACAATGAGCAGTTCTTC	CASSPDSYNEQFF
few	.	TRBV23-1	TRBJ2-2	TGCGCCAGCAGTCAGCAGACCCGGGTCACCGGGGAGCTGTTTTTT	CASSQQTRVTGELFF